This T cell receptor (beta chain) originates from a study of cytomegalovirus exposure and HLA in healthy donors (dated by TCRdb to 2017 to 2019). Describing the broader study: According to an earlier analysis of several hundred of the donors, about 170 million T cells yielded roughly 100 million unique TCR beta sequences and around 280 Gb of sequence data. A later genetic analysis used genome-wide SNP genotypes for about three fifths of the roughly 700 donors, treating that subset as a discovery cohort. Donor age, sex, ethnicity and CMV serostatus were compiled alongside the repertoire data. To decide whether each TCR beta V gene segment behaved as functional or pseudogenic, an earlier analysis of some 570 of the donors relied on high-throughput TCR beta sequencing. HLA typing included class I and class II loci at four-digit resolution. About five DR-DQ haplotypes were handled as single units for association and clustering because linkage in the cohort was strong. In addition to the first cohort of 666 subjects, a separate validation cohort of 130 or so different subjects was used. The study aimed to test whether cataloging public T cell receptors could reveal signatures of past pathogen exposure. High-throughput TCR immunosequencing, statistical association of individual TCRs with disease status, and machine learning were combined to predict cytomegalovirus infection status. The study used immunosequencing to profile the T cell repertoires of under 700 subjects and linked those repertoires to cytomegalovirus serostatus. Every repertoire in the discovery cohort had been generated on one and the same sequencing platform. The number of typed donors differed by locus: 629-630 for A, B, C, DRB1 and DQB1; 522 for DQA1; some 590 for DPA1; and 450 to 480 for DPB1. A later analysis re-analyzed previously published TCR beta repertoires from roughly 600 donors and added high-resolution HLA genotyping to study TCR occurrence patterns. Among around 400 genotyped donors of the cohort, an average of approximately 240,000 unique TCR beta nucleotide sequences was sequenced per donor, of which approximately 18% were non-productive. The genetic ancestry cluster associated with self-reported Caucasian donors included about 84% of the approximately 400 genotyped donors. Approximately 300 gigabases of sequencing data and tens of millions of unique TCR sequences made up an early release that covered some 640 HLA-typed donors. In the later analysis, no new phenotypic data were used to find candidate immune exposures; instead, reliance was placed on TCR beta sequences and their occurrence across donors.

The cohort was made up of roughly 670 healthy bone marrow donors. All cohort members were sampled while nominally healthy, although unrecorded immune exposures were likely present. The donor was CMV seronegative and belonged to the group of 350 or so seronegative cohort members. Each donor provided a peripheral blood sample, and peripheral blood mononuclear cells were used for TCR beta sequencing. The Qiagen DNeasy Blood Extraction Kit was used to extract genomic DNA from the blood cell samples. With regard to this clone: Its antigen has not been determined. No much larger clone is present one base from it, and per-base qualities are unavailable.

The study at large found these results: Broadly in line with IMGT annotations, most TCR beta V segments showed up in productive rearrangements about 90% or about 30% of the time in an earlier analysis of approximately 640 of the donors. The authors suggested that the approach could potentially be extended to other disease states and immunological phenotypes. Some IMGT-functional V segments, including TRBV6-2 and TRBV6-3, could not be distinguished by the 87-base-pair reads and were therefore excluded. Three of the identified cytomegalovirus-associated TCR beta chains were confirmed in vitro to be specific for cytomegalovirus antigens. A further reported finding was that TCR beta sequences accurately predicted the HLA-A and HLA-B alleles for most subjects in the first cohort. A later genetic analysis associated a missense DCLRE1C variant with V-gene and J-gene trimming of TCR beta chains, and an independent cohort replicated the association. In a later analysis, HLA-associated TCR beta chains were found to be more clonally expanded and to have lower generation probabilities than equally common non-associated chains. In a later analysis, TCR association rates were found to vary across HLA loci, with the most associated TCRs seen for DRB1 alleles and the fewest for HLA-C alleles. Several of the top co-occurrence clusters appeared to be linked to parvovirus B19, influenza, CMV and Epstein-Barr virus, according to a later analysis. Most TCR sequences were seen in very few donors, while some public TCRs were found in many individuals. Because HLA typing was missing for some donors at each locus, association tests included only the typed subset. The study listed 170 or so TCR beta chains as associated with cytomegalovirus. Linkage disequilibrium might explain the correlated functional status among segregating V segments, but an unknown experimental factor could not be excluded. Cytomegalovirus status was reported to be diagnosed by the classifier with high specificity and sensitivity in both the original and validation cohorts. In a later analysis, most CMV-associated TCR beta chains were found to appear HLA-restricted, with HLA associations seemingly driven largely by CMV exposure. According to a later genetic analysis, donors in an Asian-associated ancestry cluster had fewer N-insertions in productive TCRs than the approximately 670-donor mean. The sequencing pipeline was judged likely to have produced a cluster of highly shared sequence variants as a technical artifact. Over 15 rarely observed V segments, including chromosome 9 orphons, were excluded from the earlier analysis of approximately 600 of the donors because counts were too low. Presence/absence analyses assumed roughly uniform sequencing depth across donors, an assumption that may not hold. In this cohort, only TCR beta chains were sequenced, and detectable features were limited by the absence of alpha or paired-chain data. The only immune exposure information available for the cohort was CMV serostatus. When HLA alleles, especially DR and DQ, strongly co-occurred, attributing TCR associations to individual alleles was difficult. At a false discovery rate of 0.05, a later analysis linked 16,951 TCR beta sequences to specific HLA alleles.

Receptors were amplified or captured by the immunoSEQ multiplex PCR assay. A mixture of 60 forward primers for TCR Vbeta segments and 13 reverse primers for TCR Jbeta segments was used in the multiplex PCR. Amplification of the CDR3 region of rearranged TCR beta genes was performed with a multiplex PCR assay on genomic DNA. The Illumina HiSeq System was used to sequence the amplified TCR beta libraries as 87-base-pair reads. As for the authors' bioinformatics: Across the 600 to 700 repertoires, a later analysis counted approximately 83 million unique TCR beta chains, roughly 11 million of which were shared by at least two donors. To remove PCR and sequencing errors, raw reads were error-corrected and collapsed into unique sequences using a nearest-neighbor algorithm that merged closely related sequences. Alignment of CDR3 sequences to IMGT reference sequences was used to assign V, D and J gene segments. For a sequence to be retained, a match of at least six nucleotides to both a V gene segment and a J gene segment was required. A rearrangement counted as productive if the CDR3 had no stop codons and remained in frame with V and J, and every other rearrangement counted as non-productive. CDR3 was defined by IMGT convention, running from the second conserved V-encoded cysteine to the conserved J-encoded phenylalanine. The earlier analysis of 500 to 750 of the donors excluded any sequence lacking an unambiguous match to a single V gene segment. An earlier analysis of fewer than 750 of the donors classified V segments as functional when productive rearrangements were above 56.7% and as segregating when the standard deviation between donors was above 5%. A statistical classification framework was built for diagnosing cytomegalovirus status from the catalog of TCR beta chain sequences. A later analysis assigned V and J genes by comparing TCR nucleotide sequences with IMGT/GENE-DB human TR gene sequences. A later analysis assigned CDR3 sequences and most-parsimonious VDJ recombination scenarios with the TCRdist pipeline. A later analysis defined each TCR beta chain by its CDR3 amino acid sequence plus V-gene family, and excluded reads lacking a unique V-gene family. To address suspected cross-contamination and a sequencing artifact, a later analysis removed roughly 640 highly shared, low-generation-probability nucleotide sequences. In a later analysis, a clonal expansion index for each public chain was calculated from normalized within-repertoire ranks of inferred template counts. In a later analysis, generation probabilities were computed using a VDJ recombination model fitted to out-of-frame rearrangements, and the results were checked against IGoR. In a later analysis, TCR-TCR, TCR-HLA and TCR-CMV co-occurrence was scored with hypergeometric tests, and a repertoire-size bias correction was applied to TCR pairs. To estimate false discovery rates, a later analysis permuted the HLA or CMV assignments 20 times. A later analysis grouped co-occurring TCRs with DBSCAN, adding TCRdist sequence similarity when clustering within HLA-allele-positive subsets. Repertoires with fewer than 30,000 or more than 120,000 public chains, plus five repertoires with anomalous nucleotide sharing, were excluded from co-occurrence clustering. Here the immuneACCESS table is served through TCRdb, limited to in-frame sequences with V and J called. Missing clones are a known gap in these copies; in checked studies unresolved V genes cover under half, and the rest lacks a known reason. That table furnishes V, J and clone size, whereas the DNA furnished D and trimming. The sample data list roughly 200,000 clones, and approximately 84% of these were observed just once. The ten largest clones represent 0.58% of the sample.

The CDR3 contains 15 residues, cysteine and phenylalanine counted. The only DNA kept is the CDR3, 45 bases in frame from the first base. A distance of 11 bases separates the germline ends of V and J, which lose 5 bases and 1 base respectively. Looking up the germline V gene yields CDR1 SGHAT and CDR2 FQNNGV. This receptor was taken from a middle-aged woman in good health and CMV-seronegative. Rearrangement joined TRBV11-2 to TRBJ2-2; the D segment could be TRBD2, given 5 matching bases. Sequences were obtained from PBMCs. The CDR3 region reads CASSLLGRNTGELFF. Read as DNA, the sequence is TGTGCCAGCAGCCTACTAGGGCGGAACACCGGGGAGCTGTTTTTT.